The T cell receptor (beta chain) under discussion was sequenced for a study of cytomegalovirus exposure and HLA in healthy donors. Study-wide points: Across donors, most TCRs were seen rarely, yet some public ones were widespread. A later analysis reportedly identified an Asian-associated ancestry cluster as carrying fewer N-insertions than the roughly 700-donor mean.

It was with 60 Vbeta and 13 Jbeta primers that the PCR ran. Repertoires were generated with immunoSEQ multiplex PCR, while TCRdb's copy carries only in-frame clones and drops some. The record lists about 170,000 clones, of which the ten most abundant hold 1% to 1.5%. With respect to this clone: Its matching antigen is unknown.

There are 15 residues in the CDR3. CDR1 is MNHEY and CDR2 is SVGAGI in the germline V gene. Between the trimmed V and J ends, which lost 2 bases and 4 bases, there was a span of 13 bases. The TCR comes from a woman aged 60-75 years in good health and CMV-seronegative. Sequencing was performed on PBMCs. The chain recombines TRBV6-5 with TRBJ2-3; D possibly corresponds to TRBD2 (5 bases). The DNA for the CDR3 is TGTGCCAGCAGTTACCAGGCTAGCACTCCAGATACGCAGTATTTT. Protein product: CASSYQASTPDTQYF.